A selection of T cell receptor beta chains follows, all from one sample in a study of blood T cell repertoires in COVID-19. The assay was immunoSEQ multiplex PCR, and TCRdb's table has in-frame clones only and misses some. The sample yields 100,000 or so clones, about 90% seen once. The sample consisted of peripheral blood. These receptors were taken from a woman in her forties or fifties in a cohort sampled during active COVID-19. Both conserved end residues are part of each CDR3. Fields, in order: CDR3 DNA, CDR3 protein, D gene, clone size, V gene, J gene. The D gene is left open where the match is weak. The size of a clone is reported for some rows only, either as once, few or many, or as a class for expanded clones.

CDR3 DNA: TGTGCCAGCAGCCAAGGGGGGGTCTCCCAGTACTTC
CDR3 protein: CASSQGGVSQYF
D gene: -
clone size: -
V gene: TRBV3-1/TRBV3-2
J gene: TRBJ2-5

CDR3 DNA: TGTGCCAGCAGCTCAAACCAGGGGAAGGGTGGCTACACCTTC
CDR3 protein: CASSSNQGKGGYTF
D gene: -
clone size: -
V gene: TRBV7-3
J gene: TRBJ1-2

CDR3 DNA: TGTGCCAGCAGCTTAACAGGGGCCGGAGAGACCCAGTACTTC
CDR3 protein: CASSLTGAGETQYF
D gene: TRBD1
clone size: -
V gene: TRBV5-4
J gene: TRBJ2-5

CDR3 DNA: TGTGCCAGCAGTACCGGGACAGGGAGCGCCTATGGCTACACCTTC
CDR3 protein: CASSTGTGSAYGYTF
D gene: TRBD1
clone size: -
V gene: TRBV19
J gene: TRBJ1-2

CDR3 DNA: TGTGCCAGCAGCCAAGGTACCGGACTAGCGGGACCAGATACGCAGTATTTT
CDR3 protein: CASSQGTGLAGPDTQYF
D gene: TRBD2
clone size: -
V gene: TRBV3-1/TRBV3-2
J gene: TRBJ2-3

CDR3 DNA: TGTGCCAGCAGCTTAGTGCGGGGACAGGGACTCTATGGCTACACCTTC
CDR3 protein: CASSLVRGQGLYGYTF
D gene: TRBD1
clone size: -
V gene: TRBV11-3
J gene: TRBJ1-2

CDR3 DNA: TGTGCCAGCTCATCTAGGACTAGCGGGAGTTACGCAGATACGCAGTATTTT
CDR3 protein: CASSSRTSGSYADTQYF
D gene: TRBD2
clone size: -
V gene: TRBV18
J gene: TRBJ2-3

CDR3 DNA: TGTGCCAGCAGCCCACGCCCGAGGAGAGCGGGGGGGCCCAATGAGCAGTTCTTC
CDR3 protein: CASSPRPRRAGGPNEQFF
D gene: TRBD2
clone size: -
V gene: TRBV7-8
J gene: TRBJ2-1

CDR3 DNA: TGTGCCAGCAGTTTAGAGGGAGCGGGCTACACCTTC
CDR3 protein: CASSLEGAGYTF
D gene: -
clone size: -
V gene: TRBV28
J gene: TRBJ1-2

CDR3 DNA: TGCGCCAGCAGCCTAGCGGGAGGCGGAGAGACCCAGTACTTC
CDR3 protein: CASSLAGGGETQYF
D gene: TRBD2
clone size: -
V gene: TRBV4-1
J gene: TRBJ2-5

CDR3 DNA: TGTGCCAGCAGCTTAGATTCGGCGGTGACGGAAACCCAGTACTTC
CDR3 protein: CASSLDSAVTETQYF
D gene: -
clone size: -
V gene: TRBV7-9
J gene: TRBJ2-5

CDR3 DNA: TGTGCCAGCAGCCAGGCAGGGGCTCCTCGGAATGAGCAGTTCTTC
CDR3 protein: CASSQAGAPRNEQFF
D gene: -
clone size: few
V gene: TRBV3-1/TRBV3-2
J gene: TRBJ2-1

CDR3 DNA: TGTGCCAGCTCACCATCCCGGGTCGAGACCCAGTACTTC
CDR3 protein: CASSPSRVETQYF
D gene: -
clone size: once
V gene: TRBV18
J gene: TRBJ2-5

CDR3 DNA: TGTGCCAGCAGCCTCCGGACAGGGTGGATCCTCGGTAATGAAAAACTGTTTTTT
CDR3 protein: CASSLRTGWILGNEKLFF
D gene: TRBD1
clone size: -
V gene: TRBV5-5
J gene: TRBJ1-4

CDR3 DNA: TGTGCCAGCAGGAGGGAGGGGATCTTCGAGTACGAGCAGTACTTC
CDR3 protein: CASRREGIFEYEQYF
D gene: TRBD2
clone size: once
V gene: TRBV6-5
J gene: TRBJ2-7

CDR3 DNA: TGTGCCAGCAGCTTAGTCGGGTCGGCCGGGGAGCTGTTTTTT
CDR3 protein: CASSLVGSAGELFF
D gene: -
clone size: -
V gene: TRBV11-2
J gene: TRBJ2-2

CDR3 DNA: TGTGCCAGTAGTATAGATTGGCAGGGCGAGCAGTTCTTC
CDR3 protein: CASSIDWQGEQFF
D gene: -
clone size: -
V gene: TRBV19
J gene: TRBJ2-1

CDR3 DNA: TGTGCCAGCAGTCCCCTGGGACAGGGGCGGATGGGCTACACCTTC
CDR3 protein: CASSPLGQGRMGYTF
D gene: TRBD1
clone size: -
V gene: TRBV28
J gene: TRBJ1-2

CDR3 DNA: TGTGCCAGCAGTTCGAAAGCGGGAGGGCCGTTCGATGAGCAGTTCTTC
CDR3 protein: CASSSKAGGPFDEQFF
D gene: TRBD2
clone size: -
V gene: TRBV7-6
J gene: TRBJ2-1

CDR3 DNA: TGTGCCAGCAGCTTAGGCAGGAAGAACACCGGGGAGCTGTTTTTT
CDR3 protein: CASSLGRKNTGELFF
D gene: -
clone size: -
V gene: TRBV7-9
J gene: TRBJ2-2

CDR3 DNA: TGTGCCAGCAGTTACGGACTAGCGGTAGGCCATGAGCAGTTCTTC
CDR3 protein: CASSYGLAVGHEQFF
D gene: TRBD2
clone size: -
V gene: TRBV6-5
J gene: TRBJ2-1

CDR3 DNA: TGTGCCAGCAGCTTAGCGTCCGGTACAGCAACTAATGAAAAACTGTTTTTT
CDR3 protein: CASSLASGTATNEKLFF
D gene: -
clone size: -
V gene: TRBV7-9
J gene: TRBJ1-4

CDR3 DNA: TGTGCCAGCAGCTTAGGGACAGGGGACAGTACGAGGCAGTACTTC
CDR3 protein: CASSLGTGDSTRQYF
D gene: TRBD1
clone size: -
V gene: TRBV7-8
J gene: TRBJ2-7

CDR3 DNA: TGTGCCATCAGTGGGCTACAGGGTGGGGGTTCACCCCTCCACTTT
CDR3 protein: CAISGLQGGGSPLHF
D gene: -
clone size: -
V gene: TRBV10-3
J gene: TRBJ1-6

CDR3 DNA: TGTGCCAGCTCCAACAGGGTCGGGGAGCAGTACTTC
CDR3 protein: CASSNRVGEQYF
D gene: -
clone size: -
V gene: TRBV12-3/TRBV12-4
J gene: TRBJ2-7

CDR3 DNA: TGTGCCAGCTCATCGGGGACAGGGGGCTACTATGGCTACACCTTC
CDR3 protein: CASSSGTGGYYGYTF
D gene: TRBD1
clone size: few
V gene: TRBV18
J gene: TRBJ1-2

CDR3 DNA: TGCAGTGCTAGTGGATCCAGCTATGGCTACACCTTC
CDR3 protein: CSASGSSYGYTF
D gene: -
clone size: -
V gene: TRBV20-1
J gene: TRBJ1-2

CDR3 DNA: TGCGCCAGCAGCTTGGTGGACACTTTCACCGGGGAGCTGTTTTTT
CDR3 protein: CASSLVDTFTGELFF
D gene: -
clone size: -
V gene: TRBV5-1
J gene: TRBJ2-2

CDR3 DNA: TGTGCCAGCAGCTCCGGGACAGGGCATCAGCCCCAGCATTTT
CDR3 protein: CASSSGTGHQPQHF
D gene: TRBD1
clone size: few
V gene: TRBV28
J gene: TRBJ1-5

CDR3 DNA: TGTGCCAGCAGCTTAACTTCCCAGGGCACCGGGGAGCTGTTTTTT
CDR3 protein: CASSLTSQGTGELFF
D gene: -
clone size: -
V gene: TRBV7-3
J gene: TRBJ2-2

CDR3 DNA: TGTGCAAGTCGCTCACTGCAGGGTACTAATGAAAAACTGTTTTTT
CDR3 protein: CASRSLQGTNEKLFF
D gene: -
clone size: -
V gene: TRBV12-2
J gene: TRBJ1-4

CDR3 DNA: TGTGCCAGCGGGGACAGGGGGCCAGAGACCCAGTACTTC
CDR3 protein: CASGDRGPETQYF
D gene: TRBD1
clone size: -
V gene: TRBV5-6
J gene: TRBJ2-5